The 4 T cell receptor beta chains below were found in one sample sequenced in a study of T cells in Graves' hyperthyroidism and ophthalmopathy. RNA transcripts served as the template for amplifying TCR beta CDR3 regions. Researchers ran a first-round RT-PCR on the TCR CDR3 using the HTBI primer set. A single record per CDR3 protein comes from TCRdb applying MiXCR to the multiplex PCR reads. This sample yields about 600,000 distinct CDR3 sequences, of which 15% to 20% are seen a single time; less than 3.5% belongs to the top ten. Input material: blood. These receptors all stem from a woman in her forties with Graves' ophthalmopathy.

The chain uses TRBV15 and TRBJ1-5; no firm D call. The CDR3 is made up of 16 amino acids. Between the trimmed V and J ends, which lost 3 bases and 0 bases, there was a span of 12 bases. Germline V lookup: CDR1 LNHNV, CDR2 YYDKDF (reference sequence). The CDR3 nucleotides are TGTGCCACCAGCAGCGGCACAGCGTCTAGCAATCAGCCCCAGCATTTT. Its protein is CATSSGTASSNQPQHF. Full variable domain (rest looked up from reference TRBV15 and TRBJ1-5): DAMVIQNPRYQVTQFGKPVTLSCSQTLNHNVMYWYQQKSSQAPKLLFHYYDKDFNNEADTPDNFQSRRPNTSFCFLDIRSPGLGDTAMYLCATSSGTASSNQPQHFGDGTRLSIL.

V gene TRBV5-6 combines with J gene TRBJ2-7; D is unclear. Germline CDR1 reads SGHDT; CDR2 reads YYEEEE. CDR3 size: 15 residues. Between the trimmed V and J ends, which lost 4 bases and 1 base, there was a span of 15 bases. CDR3 DNA sequence: TGTGCCAGCAGCCCCCTGGGCACGTTGTCCTACGAGCAGTACTTC. It yields the protein CASSPLGTLSYEQYF. Full variable domain (outside the CDR3, taken from reference TRBV5-6 and TRBJ2-7): DAGVTQSPTHLIKTRGQQVTLRCSPKSGHDTVSWYQQALGQGPQFIFQYYEEEERQRGNFPDRFSGHQFPNYSSELNVNALLLGDSALYLCASSPLGTLSYEQYFGPGTRLTVT.

The chain combines TRBV6-1 with TRBJ2-2; 11 positions match TRBD2. After removal of 6 bases from V and 2 bases from J, the junction contained 5 bases not matched to a gene. CDR1 is MNHNS, CDR2 SASEGT, per germline. CDR3 length equals 16 residues. The CDR3 region is CASRRGLAVNTGELFF. The CDR3 bases are TGTGCCAGCAGGAGGGGACTAGCGGTCAACACCGGGGAGCTGTTTTTT.

This clonotype occurred a few times. This chain joins TRBV20-1 and TRBJ1-4, with a tentative D call TRBD1 (5 bases). Germline CDR1 DFQATT, CDR2 SNEGSKA (reference sequence). The CDR3 runs 15 residues. V lost 6 bases, J lost 15 bases, and 29 bases lay in between. The CDR3 loop is CSADSGTYVGGLVFF. Written as DNA, the CDR3 is TGCAGTGCAGATTCCGGGACCTACGTGGGGGGTTTGGTGTTTTTT.